This T cell receptor (beta chain) is drawn from a study of technical replicates of blood from a handful of donors. Using immunoSEQ multiplex PCR, the repertoire was profiled, and TCRdb retains in-frame clones only, with some absent. In the table there are about 84,000 clones, just over 90% of which are singletons. Trimming at V came to 6 bases and at J to 5 bases, leaving 4 bases not matched to a gene. CDR1 is MNHEY, CDR2 SMNVEV, per germline (reference sequence). CDR3 length: 14 residues. The chain carries TRBV27 and TRBJ2-7, with 13 bases matching TRBD2. Sequencing used T cells isolated from PBMCs. The clonotype was recovered from a human donor in good health. CDR3 loop: CASSPGTSGNEQYF. The CDR3 DNA follows: TGTGCCAGCAGCCCGGGGACTAGCGGGAACGAGCAGTACTTC.